What follows is one T cell receptor beta chain and its context. This sample stems from a study of blood T cell repertoires in COVID-19. Study overall: From the United States, Italy and Spain came samples of acute and convalescent COVID-19. The cDNA or gDNA used as material had been derived from T cells, B-cell-depleted T cells, or PBMCs.

With 4 bases removed from V and 11 bases from J, the gap between germline ends came to 20 bases. The germline CDR1 and CDR2 sequences are MGHDK and SYGVNS. The length of the CDR3 is 15 residues. How the authors handled the data: Estimated nucleated cell counts came from reference gene primer amplification. The data were produced by immunoSEQ multiplex PCR, yet TCRdb's version contains in-frame clones alone and is incomplete. D and trimming come from the DNA, and the V and J calls and clone size come from that table. The table has 90,000 to 120,000 clones, around 86% seen once. The source is a man in his forties or fifties with acute or convalescent COVID-19. The sequencing input was peripheral blood. The chain recombines TRBV25-1 with TRBJ1-4; the D gene is possibly TRBD1 (6 bases). The CDR3 region has the DNA TGTGCCAGCAGTGGGGATCGCATGGGACATCGGAAACTGTTTTTT. Translated, it gives CASSGDRMGHRKLFF.